This entry features one TCR beta chain sequence. Its specificity is not known. TCRdb's table, derived via immunoSEQ multiplex PCR, lists solely in-frame clones and lacks some. The repertoire has fewer than 120,000 clones, roughly 92% of them found once; the top ten carry approximately 8%. The source of the sample is a study of T cell responses to AZD1222 COVID-19 vaccine. Trimming shortened V by 2 bases and J by 4 bases, and 14 bases separated the two germline ends. Germline loops: CDR1 SGHVS, CDR2 FQNEAQ. CDR3 length equals 16 residues. Overall study findings and caveats: Seropositive at baseline were only six AZD1222 recipients.

The material sequenced was peripheral blood, taken on day 0 of AZD1222 vaccination. The origin of this receptor is an adult in good health. The chain carries TRBV7-8 and TRBJ1-4; weak D call: TRBD1 (6 bases). CDR3 region: CASSLPDAGVNEKLFF. CDR3 bases: TGTGCCAGCAGCTTACCCGACGCAGGGGTTAATGAAAAACTGTTTTTT.